The 32 T cell receptor beta chains reported below all come from one sample, sequenced in a study of CD8 T cells in Susac syndrome. The authors reverse transcribed roughly 0.5 to 1 ug RNA with random hexamers. TCRdb independently ran MiXCR on the immunoSEQ multiplex PCR reads; one entry per CDR3 protein. The repertoire has about 130,000 distinct CDR3 sequences, approximately 90% of them found once; the top ten carry roughly 0.25%. The source material was CD8+ T cells from PBMCs. Every receptor here comes from a human donor with multiple sclerosis.

The chain carries TRBV29-1 and TRBJ1-1; tentative D call: TRBD1 (6 bases). This CDR3 contains 13 residues. V dropped 7 bases and J dropped 5 bases, with 17 bases sitting between them. Germline CDR1 is SQVTM and CDR2 is ANQGSEA. The CDR3 nucleotides read TGCAGCGCCCAGTGGAGGGGGGAGACTGAAGCTTTCTTT. Protein: CSAQWRGETEAFF.

The chain has TRBV29-1 and TRBJ1-2; D is ambiguous. The CDR3 extends over 14 amino acids. CDR1 is SQVTM and CDR2 is ANQGSEA in the germline V gene. V gave up 1 base and J gave up 4 bases, with 13 bases separating them. In nucleotides, the CDR3 is TGCAGCGTTGAAGTGGGGTTGACACTCTATGGCTACACCTTC. Its translation: CSVEVGLTLYGYTF.

A few counts support this clonotype. Here the CDR3 DNA reads TGTGCCAGCAGTTTAGCACTAGACACAGATACGCAGTATTTT. Translated: CASSLALDTDTQYF. This chain connects TRBV12-3 or TRBV12-4 to TRBJ2-3; a possible D gene is TRBD2 (5 bases). Trimming took off 0 bases at V and 2 bases at J, with 6 bases between the two ends. The CDR3 runs 14 residues.

The chain joins TRBV7-8 to TRBJ1-2; TRBD1 is a possible D gene (5 bases). CDR1 SGHVS and CDR2 FQNEAQ come from the germline V gene. This CDR3 spans 13 amino acids. V was pared by 5 bases and J by 4 bases, with 11 bases between. This CDR3 reads CASSARDGYGYTF. DNA of the CDR3: TGTGCCAGCAGCGCCCGGGACGGCTATGGCTACACCTTC.

This clonotype was counted once. CDR3 in DNA: TGTGCCAGCAGTGCCCAGGGGACCCAGTACTTC. Translating it yields CASSAQGTQYF. This chain links TRBV6-1 with TRBJ2-5; D perhaps matches TRBD1 (5 bases). The V and J ends lost 4 bases and 7 bases respectively, with 7 bases between them. CDR3 length equals 11 residues. Germline CDR1 and CDR2: MNHNS and SASEGT.

The chain has TRBV13 and TRBJ2-1; 7 bases agree with TRBD2. V dropped 5 bases and J dropped 7; count of bases not matched to a gene: 11. Germline V gene data show CDR1 as PRHDT and CDR2 as FYEKMQ (reference sequence). The CDR3 extends over 15 amino acids. The CDR3 protein is CASSPRANGGNEQFF. Written as DNA, the CDR3 is TGTGCCAGCAGCCCCCGGGCCAACGGGGGGAATGAGCAGTTCTTC. Combining the CDR3 with reference TRBV13 and TRBJ2-1 gives the whole variable domain AAGVIQSPRHLIKEKRETATLKCYPIPRHDTVYWYQQGPGQDPQFLISFYEKMQSDKGSIPDRFSAQQFSDYHSELNMSSLELGDSALYFCASSPRANGGNEQFFGPGTRLTVL.

The chain couples TRBV20-1 to TRBJ2-3; 10 bases agree with TRBD2. The V segment lost 4 bases and the J segment 4 bases; nucleotides outside the gene matches: 20. The CDR3 contains 19 residues. Germline V gives CDR1 DFQATT, CDR2 SNEGSKA (reference sequence). The CDR3 is CSATSGLAAATLSPDTQYF. As DNA, the CDR3 is TGCAGTGCTACTTCCGGACTAGCGGCCGCCACCCTAAGCCCAGATACGCAGTATTTT.

CDR3 in amino acids: CASTSGTGVAEETQYF. In DNA, the CDR3 is TGTGCCAGCACCTCCGGGACAGGGGTGGCCGAAGAGACCCAGTACTTC. The chain uses TRBV6-1 and TRBJ2-5; TRBD1 aligns across 10 bases. The CDR3 totals 16 residues. Trimming removed 7 bases from V and 3 bases from J; junction bases left unmatched: 11. Germline V CDR1 and CDR2: MNHNS, SASEGT.

V gene TRBV2 combines with J gene TRBJ2-7; weak D call: TRBD1 (5 bases). The CDR3 spans 14 residues. Germline V gene sequence: CDR1 SNHLY, CDR2 FYNNEI. The germline V and J ends were trimmed by 7 bases and 5 bases, with 18 bases remaining between them. The CDR3 is CASNGHEFVDEQYF. Here the CDR3 DNA reads TGTGCCAGCAATGGACACGAGTTCGTCGACGAGCAGTACTTC.

The chain carries TRBV6-2 or TRBV6-3 and TRBJ1-2, with 9 positions matching TRBD1. This CDR3 is 18 amino acids long. The germline gives CDR1 MNHEY, CDR2 SVGEGT. The trim removed 4 bases at V and 4 bases at J, leaving 16 bases unmatched. The CDR3 nucleotides are TGTGCCAGCAGTTCGACCGGGACAGGGTTCGTCGTCACCTATGGCTACACCTTC. Translating gives CASSSTGTGFVVTYGYTF.

The rearrangement links TRBV24-1 to TRBJ2-2; no definite D call. This CDR3 is 13 amino acids long. Germline CDR1 is KGHDR and CDR2 is SFDVKD. Trimming stripped 4 bases from V and 1 base from J, with 3 bases between. CDR3 residues: CATSEGNTGELFF. CDR3 DNA sequence: TGTGCCACCAGTGAGGGGAACACCGGGGAGCTGTTTTTT.

The J gene is TRBJ2-3, the V gene TRBV9; TRBD1 or TRBD2 may be the D gene (5 bases each). V shed 0 bases and J shed 2 bases, with 10 bases lying between them. There are 15 residues in the CDR3. Per the germline V gene, CDR1 is SGDLS and CDR2 is YYNGEE. The CDR3 DNA reads TGTGCCAGCAGCGTAGGGGACGGATACACAGATACGCAGTATTTT. Its translation: CASSVGDGYTDTQYF.

The chain recombines TRBV24-1 with TRBJ2-1; D is ambiguous. CDR3 length equals 12 residues. The V end lost 4 bases, the J end lost 5 bases, and 5 bases lay between the germline ends. Germline V gene lookup returns CDR1 KGHDR and CDR2 SFDVKD. CDR3 in DNA: TGTGCCACCAGTGACCTGGACAATGAGCAGTTCTTC. Protein sequence: CATSDLDNEQFF.

This clonotype was counted only a few times. The rearrangement links TRBV30 to TRBJ2-1, with TRBD2 matching 7 bases. The germline V gene encodes CDR1 GTSNPN and CDR2 SVGIG (reference sequence). J was trimmed by 7 bases and V by 0 bases; bases with no gene match: 6. CDR3 size: 14 residues. The CDR3 protein is CAWSVGGSENEQFF. The CDR3 DNA reads TGTGCCTGGAGTGTAGGCGGGAGTGAAAATGAGCAGTTCTTC.

The chain carries TRBV30 and TRBJ2-7, with D unclear. The CDR3 loop spans 12 amino acids. Germline V gene lookup returns CDR1 GTSNPN and CDR2 SVGIG (reference sequence). V was cut by 5 bases and J by 0 bases, with 8 bases left in between. The chain's CDR3 is CAWDVSSYEQYF. CDR3 sequence (DNA): TGTGCCTGGGACGTTAGCTCCTACGAGCAGTACTTC. The whole variable domain, remainder taken from reference TRBV30 and TRBJ2-7, is SQTIHQWPATLVQPVGSPLSLECTVEGTSNPNLYWYRQAAGRGLQLLFYSVGIGQISSEVPQNLSASRPQDRQFILSSKKLLLSDSGFYLCAWDVSSYEQYFGPGTRLTVT.

The chain links TRBV28 to TRBJ2-7, with 8 bases lining up with TRBD2. The V gene's germline CDR1 is MDHEN and CDR2 SYDVKM. The CDR3 length is 13 residues. V lost 6 bases to trimming and J lost 7 bases; unmatched junction nucleotides: 8. The CDR3 DNA follows: TGTGCCAGCAGGGAAGCGGGAGCCCGGGAGCAGTACTTC. Translated, it gives CASREAGAREQYF.

The V and J genes are TRBV6-2 or TRBV6-3 and TRBJ1-5; D is uncertain. Trimming cost V 2 bases and J 5 bases, with 7 bases left between them. There are 13 residues in the CDR3. Germline V gives CDR1 MNHEY, CDR2 SVGEGT. CDR3 DNA: TGTGCCAGCAGTTACGAGGTGGATCAGCCCCAGCATTTT. Its translation is CASSYEVDQPQHF.

This clonotype was detected only a few times. The CDR3 nucleotides read TGTGCCAGTAGTCCTCCGACAAAGGGGCATGAAGCTTTCTTT. Protein: CASSPPTKGHEAFF. The chain employs TRBV19 and TRBJ1-1, with D tentatively TRBD1 (5 bases). The CDR3 runs 14 residues. Germline assignment: CDR1 LNHDA and CDR2 SQIVND (reference sequence). The ends were cut back, 5 bases at V and 7 bases at J, with 17 bases in the middle.

The chain carries TRBV6-2 or TRBV6-3 and TRBJ2-5; 7 bases fit TRBD1. V lost 5 bases and J lost 7; bases outside the gene matches: 7. Germline lookup yields CDR1 MNHEY and CDR2 SVGEGT. The CDR3 covers 13 residues. Here the CDR3 DNA reads TGTGCCAGCAGTACGACAGGGAAAGGGACCCAGTACTTC. Its translation is CASSTTGKGTQYF.

The chain has TRBV5-6 and TRBJ2-3, with a tentative D call TRBD2 (6 bases). Germline V gene sequence: CDR1 SGHDT, CDR2 YYEEEE. With 0 bases removed from V and 5 bases from J, the gap between germline ends came to 13 bases. The CDR3 spans 15 residues. This chain's CDR3 is CASSLAGLALDTQYF. The DNA of the CDR3 is TGTGCCAGCAGCTTGGCCGGGCTAGCGCTAGATACGCAGTATTTT. Looking up the rest from reference TRBV5-6 and TRBJ2-3 gives the full variable domain: DAGVTQSPTHLIKTRGQQVTLRCSPKSGHDTVSWYQQALGQGPQFIFQYYEEEERQRGNFPDRFSGHQFPNYSSELNVNALLLGDSALYLCASSLAGLALDTQYFGPGTRLTVL.

The chain is built from TRBV4-2 and TRBJ2-1, with TRBD2 matching over 7 bases. CDR1 is LGHNA and CDR2 is YNFKEQ in the germline V gene. The V gene end was trimmed by 1 base and the J gene end by 0 bases; junction bases not matched to a gene: 3. The CDR3 runs to 16 residues. The CDR3 here is CASSQVQRDSYNEQFF. The CDR3 DNA sequence: TGTGCCAGCAGCCAAGTTCAGCGGGACTCCTACAATGAGCAGTTCTTC.

This clonotype was observed a single time. The rearrangement joins TRBV11-2 to TRBJ2-1; D call uncertain. The CDR3 sequence is 17 residues long. Germline CDR1 reads SGHAT; CDR2 reads FQNNGV. Trimming took off 0 bases at V and 3 bases at J, with 15 bases between the two ends. This CDR3 is CASSLDDPGLGYNEQFF. The CDR3 nucleotides read TGTGCCAGCAGCTTAGATGATCCGGGCCTTGGCTACAATGAGCAGTTCTTC. Looking up the rest from reference TRBV11-2 and TRBJ2-1 gives the full variable domain: EAGVAQSPRYKIIEKRQSVAFWCNPISGHATLYWYQQILGQGPKLLIQFQNNGVVDDSQLPKDRFSAERLKGVDSTLKIQPAKLEDSAVYLCASSLDDPGLGYNEQFFGPGTRLTVL.

The chain combines TRBV12-3 or TRBV12-4 with TRBJ2-5; no clear D. The CDR3 loop spans 16 amino acids. V lost 1 base and J lost 3, with 15 bases in between. In DNA form, the CDR3 reads TGTGCCAGCAGTTTAGAGGTCTACCGGAGCGAAGAGACCCAGTACTTC. Translating it yields CASSLEVYRSEETQYF.

The gene calls are TRBV3-1 and TRBJ2-5; D uncertain. V was trimmed by 3 bases and J by 5 bases, leaving 10 bases between them. The CDR3 is made up of 13 amino acids. Germline lookup yields CDR1 LGHDT and CDR2 YNNKEL (reference sequence). The CDR3 sequence is CASSQSSGETQYF. CDR3 DNA: TGTGCCAGCAGCCAGTCATCCGGCGAGACCCAGTACTTC.

The chain has TRBV7-9 and TRBJ2-1; TRBD1 matches 7 bases. V lost 2 bases and J lost 4; bases outside the gene matches: 2. The germline V gene has CDR1 SEHNR and CDR2 FQNEAQ (reference sequence). This CDR3 has 14 amino acids. CDR3 region: CASSLLQGYNEQFF. The CDR3 DNA sequence: TGTGCCAGCAGCTTACTACAGGGGTACAATGAGCAGTTCTTC.

CDR3 in amino acids: CATSRGVGSRETQYF. CDR3 DNA: TGTGCCACCAGCAGGGGAGTGGGAAGCCGGGAGACCCAGTACTTC. This chain links TRBV15 with TRBJ2-5; possibly TRBD2 for D (5 bases). Per germline, CDR1 LNHNV and CDR2 YYDKDF (reference sequence). CDR3 length: 15 amino acids. V lost 3 bases to trimming and J lost 5 bases, with 16 bases between them.

CDR3 nucleotide sequence: TGTGCCAGCAGCCACGGGACCGGAGGGACTGAAGCTTTCTTT. Amino acid sequence: CASSHGTGGTEAFF. V is TRBV3-1 and J is TRBJ1-1; D perhaps matches TRBD1 (5 bases). CDR3 length: 14 residues. The V end lost 3 bases, the J end lost 5 bases, and 13 bases lay between the germline ends. Germline loops: CDR1 LGHDT, CDR2 YNNKEL (reference sequence).

The V call is TRBV4-3, the J call TRBJ2-1; 13 bases align to TRBD2. The ends lost 2 bases at V and 5 bases at J; junction bases unmatched: 6. This CDR3 contains 17 residues. Germline V gene data show CDR1 as LGHNA and CDR2 as YSLEER. CDR3 sequence reads: CASSQNWGTSGDNEQFF. The CDR3, as DNA: TGCGCCAGCAGCCAAAATTGGGGGACTAGCGGGGACAATGAGCAGTTCTTC.

The chain links TRBV27 to TRBJ2-7, with D tentatively TRBD1 (6 bases). With 4 bases removed from V and 4 bases from J, the gap between germline ends came to 14 bases. This CDR3 has 14 residues. Germline-derived CDR1 and CDR2 are MNHEY and SMNVEV (reference sequence). The CDR3 DNA is TGTGCCAGCAGTTCAGTCGACAGGCGGTACGAGCAGTACTTC. This sequence encodes CASSSVDRRYEQYF.

The V gene is TRBV11-2, the J gene TRBJ2-7, with TRBD2 matching 7 bases. Germline trimming cut 3 bases from V and 2 bases from J; bases unmatched to any gene: 4. Germline V gene lookup returns CDR1 SGHAT and CDR2 FQNNGV. The CDR3 runs to 14 residues. This CDR3 is CASSFAGATYEQYF. CDR3 nucleotide sequence: TGTGCCAGCAGCTTTGCGGGAGCCACCTACGAGCAGTACTTC.

The chain is built from TRBV25-1 and TRBJ1-1; 8 bases fit TRBD1. CDR3 length: 15 amino acids. V was clipped by 2 bases and J by 4 bases; unmatched bases: 6. Germline values: CDR1 MGHDK, CDR2 SYGVNS. The CDR3 coding sequence is TGTGCCAGCAGTGAACCACTTACAGGGGGCACTGAAGCTTTCTTT. This gives the protein CASSEPLTGGTEAFF.

The chain employs TRBV4-3 and TRBJ2-2; 10 bases fit TRBD2. With V trimmed by 4 bases and J by 3 bases, 8 bases remained unmatched. CDR3 length: 17 amino acids. Germline loops: CDR1 LGHNA, CDR2 YSLEER. CDR3 sequence: CASSRLAGVSDTGELFF. CDR3 DNA sequence: TGCGCCAGCAGCCGGCTAGCGGGAGTATCGGACACCGGGGAGCTGTTTTTT.